This T cell receptor (beta chain) was found in a study of T cell changes during pregnancy in multiple sclerosis. There are 15 residues in the CDR3. Germline assignment: CDR1 SGHTA and CDR2 FQGNSA. The V end lost 5 bases, the J end lost 3 bases, and 17 bases lay between the germline ends. Produced via immunoSEQ multiplex PCR; TCRdb's table is partial and in-frame only. This sample has 50,000 to 70,000 clones; roughly 91% occur once, and the top ten carry 2.2%. The V gene is TRBV7-2, the J gene TRBJ2-7, with D tentatively TRBD2 (5 bases). The receptor was derived from a female donor in good health, enrolled as a control in a pregnancy study. The sequencing used peripheral blood, collected in the third trimester of pregnancy. The CDR3, as DNA: TGTGCCAGCAGCCCCGGACTCGTTCGAGGCTACGAGCAGTACTTC. It codes for CASSPGLVRGYEQYF.